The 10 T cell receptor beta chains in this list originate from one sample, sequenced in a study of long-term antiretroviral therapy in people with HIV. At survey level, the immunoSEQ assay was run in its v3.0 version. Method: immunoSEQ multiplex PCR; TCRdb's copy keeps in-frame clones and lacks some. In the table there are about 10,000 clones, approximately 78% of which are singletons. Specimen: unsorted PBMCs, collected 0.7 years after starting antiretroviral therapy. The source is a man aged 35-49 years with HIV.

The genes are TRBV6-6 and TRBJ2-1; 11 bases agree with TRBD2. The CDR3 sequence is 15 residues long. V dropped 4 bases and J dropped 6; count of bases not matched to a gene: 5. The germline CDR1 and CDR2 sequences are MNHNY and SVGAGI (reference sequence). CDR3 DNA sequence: TGTGCCAGCAGTTTCCCCGGGACTAGCGGCAATGAGCAGTTCTTC. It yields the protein CASSFPGTSGNEQFF.

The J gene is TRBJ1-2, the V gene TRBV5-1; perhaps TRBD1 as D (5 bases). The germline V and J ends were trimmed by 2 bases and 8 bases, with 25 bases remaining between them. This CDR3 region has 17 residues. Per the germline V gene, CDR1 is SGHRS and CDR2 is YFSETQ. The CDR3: CASSFTGTGQSNQGYTF. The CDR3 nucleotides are TGCGCCAGCAGCTTCACCGGGACGGGTCAAAGCAACCAAGGCTACACCTTC.

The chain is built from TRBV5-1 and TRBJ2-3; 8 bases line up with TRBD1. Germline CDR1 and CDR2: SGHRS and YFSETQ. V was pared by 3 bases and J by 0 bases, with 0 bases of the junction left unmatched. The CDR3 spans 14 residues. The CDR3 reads CASSWTGSTDTQYF. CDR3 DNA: TGCGCCAGCAGCTGGACAGGGAGCACAGATACGCAGTATTTT. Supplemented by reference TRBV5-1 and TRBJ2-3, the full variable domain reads KAGVTQTPRYLIKTRGQQVTLSCSPISGHRSVSWYQQTPGQGLQFLFEYFSETQRNKGNFPGRFSGRQFSNSRSEMNVSTLELGDSALYLCASSWTGSTDTQYFGPGTRLTVL.

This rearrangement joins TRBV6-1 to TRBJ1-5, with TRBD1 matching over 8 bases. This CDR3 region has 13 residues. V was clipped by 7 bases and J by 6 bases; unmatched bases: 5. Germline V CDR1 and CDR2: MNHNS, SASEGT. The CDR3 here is CASMDRESQPQHF. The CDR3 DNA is TGTGCCAGCATGGACAGGGAGAGTCAGCCCCAGCATTTT.

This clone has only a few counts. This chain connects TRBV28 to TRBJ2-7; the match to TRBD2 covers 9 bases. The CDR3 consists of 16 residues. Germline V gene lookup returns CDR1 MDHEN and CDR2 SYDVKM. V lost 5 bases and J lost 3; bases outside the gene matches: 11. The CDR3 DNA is TGTGCCAGCAGTCCTTCTTGGACTAGCGAATACTACGAGCAGTACTTC. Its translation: CASSPSWTSEYYEQYF.

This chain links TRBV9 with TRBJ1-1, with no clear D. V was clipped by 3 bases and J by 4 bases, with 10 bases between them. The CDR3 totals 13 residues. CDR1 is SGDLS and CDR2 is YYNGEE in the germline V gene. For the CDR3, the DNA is TGTGCCAGCAGCGCCTTACTAGGCACTGAAGCTTTCTTT. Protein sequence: CASSALLGTEAFF.

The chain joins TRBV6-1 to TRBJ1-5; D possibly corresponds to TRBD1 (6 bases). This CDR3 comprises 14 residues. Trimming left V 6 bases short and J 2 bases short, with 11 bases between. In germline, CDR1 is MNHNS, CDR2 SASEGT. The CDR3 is CASSYRVGNQPQHF. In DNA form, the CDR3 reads TGTGCCAGCAGCTACAGGGTTGGCAATCAGCCCCAGCATTTT.

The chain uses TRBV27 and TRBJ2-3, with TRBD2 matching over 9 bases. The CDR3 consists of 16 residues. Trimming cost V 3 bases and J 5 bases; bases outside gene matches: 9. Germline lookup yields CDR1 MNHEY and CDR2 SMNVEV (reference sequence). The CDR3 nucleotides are TGTGCCAGCAGTTTTTTGCGGGAGGGCCCGTTAGATACGCAGTATTTT. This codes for CASSFLREGPLDTQYF.

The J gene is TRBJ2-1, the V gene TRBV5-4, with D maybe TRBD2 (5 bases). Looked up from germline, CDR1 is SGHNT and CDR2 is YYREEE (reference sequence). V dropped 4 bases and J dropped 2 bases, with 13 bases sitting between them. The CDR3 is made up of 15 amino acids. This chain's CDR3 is CASSNVVGAYNEQFF. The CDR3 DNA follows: TGTGCCAGCAGCAACGTTGTCGGGGCCTACAATGAGCAGTTCTTC.

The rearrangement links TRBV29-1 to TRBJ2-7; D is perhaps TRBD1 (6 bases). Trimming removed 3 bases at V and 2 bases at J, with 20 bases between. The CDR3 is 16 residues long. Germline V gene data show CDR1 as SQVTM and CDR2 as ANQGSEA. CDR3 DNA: TGCAGCGTTGAGGATCCTGGGGGCAGCGTCCCCTACGAGCAGTACTTC. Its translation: CSVEDPGGSVPYEQYF.